Below, 20 T cell receptor beta chains from the same sample are listed, as sequenced in a study of T-cell reconstitution after alpha-beta-depleted transplantation in children. The authors prepared the TCRbeta library with unique molecular identifiers. TCRdb reprocessed the PCR reads with MiXCR, giving one entry per CDR3 protein. The sample yields over 450,000 distinct CDR3 sequences, about 11% seen once. Sequenced material: PBMCs, taken before TCRalphabeta/CD19-depleted stem cell transplant. The receptors shown here come from a child younger than 10 with inherited bone marrow failure, due to receive a stem cell transplant.

This clonotype came up many times. The chain's CDR3 is CASSQDGGSPNTGELFF. CDR3 DNA sequence: TGCGCCAGCAGCCAAGATGGGGGGAGCCCGAACACCGGGGAGCTGTTTTTT. The chain has TRBV4-3 and TRBJ2-2; maybe TRBD2 (6 bases). Germline loops: CDR1 LGHNA, CDR2 YSLEER. There are 17 residues in the CDR3. Between the trimmed V and J ends, which lost 0 bases and 0 bases, there was a span of 11 bases.

This chain uses TRBV5-6 with TRBJ2-7; D is unclear. This CDR3 has 12 residues. The V end was cut by 4 bases, the J end by 3 bases, with 8 bases between. Germline lookup yields CDR1 SGHDT and CDR2 YYEEEE. CDR3 nucleotides: TGTGCCAGCAGCCCGCAGAACTACGAGCAGTACTTC. This translates into CASSPQNYEQYF.

The sample holds a few counts of this clonotype. This rearrangement joins TRBV7-7 to TRBJ2-1; D tentatively reads TRBD1 or TRBD2 (5 bases each). Germline CDR1 SSHAT, CDR2 FNYEAQ (reference sequence). V lost 1 base and J 8 bases, leaving 27 bases between the germline ends. This CDR3 is 19 amino acids long. As DNA, the CDR3 is TGTGCCAGCAGCTTAGGGTGGGTCCGGGACCCTTTCGCTGGCGATGAGCAGTTCTTC. Translation: CASSLGWVRDPFAGDEQFF. The entire variable domain, with the rest obtained from reference TRBV7-7 and TRBJ2-1, is as follows: GAGVSQSPRYKVTKRGQDVTLRCDPISSHATLYWYQQALGQGPEFLTYFNYEAQPDKSGLPSDRFSAERPEGSISTLTIQRTEQRDSAMYRCASSLGWVRDPFAGDEQFFGPGTRLTVL.

This clonotype was picked up many times. The chain links TRBV4-2 to TRBJ2-2; D may be TRBD2 (6 bases). In germline, CDR1 is LGHNA, CDR2 YNFKEQ. V shed 0 bases and J shed 3 bases, with 17 bases lying between them. The CDR3 contains 18 residues. The DNA for the CDR3 is TGTGCCAGCAGCCAAGATGTTCGAGGCGGGAAGGACACCGGGGAGCTGTTTTTT. This translates into CASSQDVRGGKDTGELFF.

In this sample, this clonotype turned up a few times. CDR3: CASTPGGAEYNEQFF. The CDR3 DNA sequence: TGTGCCAGCACCCCGGGAGGGGCGGAATACAATGAGCAGTTCTTC. The rearrangement joins TRBV27 to TRBJ2-1; 8 bases are shared with TRBD2. This CDR3 has 15 residues. Germline assignment: CDR1 MNHEY and CDR2 SMNVEV (reference sequence). V gave up 7 bases and J gave up 4 bases; unmatched junction bases: 9.

This clonotype was seen just once. The V gene is TRBV19, the J gene TRBJ1-1; D remains ambiguous. The germline gives CDR1 LNHDA, CDR2 SQIVND (reference sequence). CDR3 size: 13 residues. The V end was cut by 0 bases, the J end by 11 bases, with 13 bases between. This chain's CDR3 is CASSIDRGFWAFF. The CDR3 DNA reads TGTGCCAGTAGTATAGATCGGGGTTTTTGGGCTTTCTTT.

This clonotype came up a few times. This chain's CDR3 is CASSLVSGSFSDTQYF. The CDR3 DNA follows: TGTGCCAGCAGCTTGGTTAGCGGGAGCTTTTCCGATACGCAGTATTTT. The chain couples TRBV5-6 to TRBJ2-3; 9 nucleotides match TRBD2. This CDR3 contains 16 residues. Trimming cost V 0 bases and J 6 bases; bases outside gene matches: 8. The germline gives CDR1 SGHDT, CDR2 YYEEEE.

In this sample, this clonotype turned up many times. The chain joins TRBV4-1 to TRBJ2-3, with D unclear. V lost 4 bases and J lost 6, with 8 bases in between. Germline CDR1 and CDR2: MGHRA and YSYEKL. This CDR3 region has 12 residues. Here the CDR3 reads CASSLQYDTQYF. The CDR3 coding sequence is TGCGCCAGCAGCCTCCAATACGATACGCAGTATTTT.

This clonotype has ten or more counts. V is TRBV30 and J is TRBJ1-5; the D is unclear. The germline V gene encodes CDR1 GTSNPN and CDR2 SVGIG (reference sequence). The ends were cut back, 1 base at V and 0 bases at J, with 19 bases in the middle. The CDR3 has 18 residues. For the CDR3, the DNA is TGTGCCTGGAGTGGCACGGGATCTGGGTTCAATAGCAATCAGCCCCAGCATTTT. This translates into CAWSGTGSGFNSNQPQHF.

Of note for this clonotype: One base away lies a much larger clone, so this may be a sequencing read error. The CDR3 ends on some other residue instead of the conserved phenylalanine or tryptophan, so this is likely a read error. The CDR3 coding sequence is TGTGCCACCAGTGACCGACTAGCGGGAGAAGAGACCCAGTACCTC. The encoded protein is CATSDRLAGEETQYL. The chain carries TRBV24-1 and TRBJ2-5, with 12 positions matching TRBD2. Trimming cost V 4 bases and J 3 bases; bases outside gene matches: 2. This CDR3 is 15 amino acids long. Germline V gives CDR1 KGHDR, CDR2 SFDVKD.

Ten or more counts support this clonotype. The rearrangement uses TRBV15 and TRBJ2-7; D gene ambiguous. The V end was cut by 0 bases, the J end by 0 bases, with 9 bases between. Germline V lookup: CDR1 LNHNV, CDR2 YYDKDF (reference sequence). CDR3 size: 15 residues. The chain's CDR3 is CATSRESSGSYEQYF. The CDR3 nucleotides are TGTGCCACCAGCAGAGAATCGTCGGGCTCCTACGAGCAGTACTTC.

This clonotype has a count of ten or more. J is TRBJ2-7 and V is TRBV7-8; D might be TRBD2 (5 bases). CDR3 length equals 13 residues. V dropped 9 bases and J dropped 3 bases, with 15 bases sitting between them. From germline, CDR1 is SGHVS and CDR2 FQNEAQ. The CDR3 DNA sequence: TGTGCCAGTGCTGGCGGGCTGGTCTACGAGCAGTACTTC. Amino acids: CASAGGLVYEQYF.

This clonotype was picked up many times. V and J are TRBV12-3 or TRBV12-4 and TRBJ2-3; 12 bases map to TRBD2. This CDR3 is built from 16 residues. V shed 3 bases, J shed 5 bases, and the junction held 6 bases outside the gene matches. The CDR3 loop is CASSFESSGRGDTQYF. In DNA, the CDR3 is TGTGCCAGCAGTTTCGAATCTAGCGGGAGGGGAGATACGCAGTATTTT.

This clonotype was found many times. The chain recombines TRBV28 with TRBJ1-6; D not certain. Germline assignment: CDR1 MDHEN and CDR2 SYDVKM. The CDR3 is 13 amino acids. Trimming took 11 bases from V and 9 from J, leaving 17 bases between them. CDR3 residues: CAAGPRVTSPLHF. CDR3 bases: TGTGCCGCGGGCCCAAGGGTGACTTCACCCCTCCACTTT.

This clonotype was detected ten times or more. V gene TRBV6-5 combines with J gene TRBJ1-1, with unresolved D. Germline CDR1 is MNHEY and CDR2 is SVGAGI. The V end was cut by 2 bases, the J end by 4 bases, with 11 bases between. The CDR3 is made up of 14 amino acids. The CDR3 reads CASSYGEVFTEAFF. The CDR3 coding sequence is TGTGCCAGCAGTTACGGTGAGGTATTCACTGAAGCTTTCTTT.

This clonotype was detected ten times or more. The chain joins TRBV5-1 to TRBJ2-7, with D possibly being TRBD1 (6 bases). Trimming removed 4 bases at V and 2 bases at J, with 13 bases between. The CDR3 consists of 14 residues. Germline CDR1 SGHRS, CDR2 YFSETQ. This chain's CDR3 is CASSPGTPAYEQYF. In DNA form, the CDR3 reads TGCGCCAGCAGCCCGGGGACACCAGCCTACGAGCAGTACTTC.

The genes are TRBV18 and TRBJ1-1; TRBD1 agrees at 8 bases. After removal of 3 bases from V and 1 base from J, the junction contained 10 bases not matched to a gene. This CDR3 is 17 amino acids long. CDR1 KGHSH and CDR2 LQKENI come from the germline V gene. As DNA, the CDR3 is TGTGCCAGCTCACCGAGGACAGGGTCCCGCGGGAACACTGAAGCTTTCTTT. The encoded protein is CASSPRTGSRGNTEAFF.

At least ten counts were recorded for this clonotype. The CDR3 region is CASSSREGGNTIYF. CDR3 sequence (DNA): TGTGCCAGCAGCTCCCGAGAGGGCGGAAACACCATATATTTT. The rearrangement links TRBV7-2 to TRBJ1-3, with D unresolved. Between the trimmed V and J ends, which lost 4 bases and 4 bases, there was a span of 11 bases. The germline V gene has CDR1 SGHTA and CDR2 FQGNSA. CDR3 length equals 14 residues.

This clonotype was seen many times. The V call is TRBV27, the J call TRBJ2-7, with D perhaps matching TRBD1 or TRBD2 (6 bases each). Per the germline V gene, CDR1 is MNHEY and CDR2 is SMNVEV (reference sequence). V was shortened by 5 bases and J by 2 bases, with 16 bases between the two germline ends. The CDR3 runs to 15 residues. The CDR3, as DNA: TGTGCCAGCAGTCGCCTTGGGGGGCAGACCTACGAGCAGTACTTC. The encoded protein is CASSRLGGQTYEQYF.

The chain carries TRBV28 and TRBJ2-1, with D perhaps matching TRBD1 or TRBD2 (5 bases each). This CDR3 contains 16 residues. Trimming stripped 7 bases from V and 4 bases from J, with 20 bases between. CDR1 and CDR2 (germline): MDHEN, SYDVKM. The CDR3 region has the DNA TGTGCCAGCACCCCCGAGGGGCGGGTCACTTACAATGAGCAGTTCTTC. It specifies CASTPEGRVTYNEQFF.